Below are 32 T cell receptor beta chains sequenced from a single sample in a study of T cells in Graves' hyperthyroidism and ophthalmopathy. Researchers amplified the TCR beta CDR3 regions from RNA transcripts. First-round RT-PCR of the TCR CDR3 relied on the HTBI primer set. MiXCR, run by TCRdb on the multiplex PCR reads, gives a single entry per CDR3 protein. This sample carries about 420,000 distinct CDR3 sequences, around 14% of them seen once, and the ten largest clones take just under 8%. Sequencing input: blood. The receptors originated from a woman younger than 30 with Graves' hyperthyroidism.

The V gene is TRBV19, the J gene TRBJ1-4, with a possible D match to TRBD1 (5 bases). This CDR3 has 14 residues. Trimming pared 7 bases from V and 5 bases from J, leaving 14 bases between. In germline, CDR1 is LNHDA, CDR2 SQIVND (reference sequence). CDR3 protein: CASNDRTPNEKLFF. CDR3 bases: TGTGCCAGTAACGACCGGACACCCAATGAAAAACTGTTTTTT. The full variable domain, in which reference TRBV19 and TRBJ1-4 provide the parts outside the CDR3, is DGGITQSPKYLFRKEGQNVTLSCEQNLNHDAMYWYRQDPGQGLRLIYYSQIVNDFQKGDIAEGYSVSREKKESFPLTVTSAQKNPTAFYLCASNDRTPNEKLFFGSGTQLSVL.

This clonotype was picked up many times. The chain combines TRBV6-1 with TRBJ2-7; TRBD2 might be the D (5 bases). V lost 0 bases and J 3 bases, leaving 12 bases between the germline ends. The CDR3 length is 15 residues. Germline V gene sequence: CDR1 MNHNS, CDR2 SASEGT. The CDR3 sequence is CASSEAGGLNYEQYF. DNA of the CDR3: TGTGCCAGCAGTGAAGCAGGTGGACTGAACTACGAGCAGTACTTC.

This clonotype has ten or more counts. The CDR3 protein is CASGLVGHSLATDTQYF. The CDR3 bases are TGTGCTAGTGGTTTGGTAGGTCACTCGTTAGCCACAGATACGCAGTATTTT. This chain joins TRBV12-5 and TRBJ2-3; D remains ambiguous. The CDR3 is 17 amino acids. From germline, CDR1 is LGHNT and CDR2 FRNRAP. The V and J ends lost 0 bases and 2 bases respectively, with 15 bases between them.

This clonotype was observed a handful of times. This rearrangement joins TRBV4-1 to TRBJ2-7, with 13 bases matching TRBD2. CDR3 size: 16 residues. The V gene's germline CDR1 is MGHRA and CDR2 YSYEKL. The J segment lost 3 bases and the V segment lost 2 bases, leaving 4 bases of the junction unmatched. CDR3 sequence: CASSQPTSGRGYEQYF. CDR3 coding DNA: TGCGCCAGCAGCCAACCTACTAGCGGGAGGGGCTACGAGCAGTACTTC.

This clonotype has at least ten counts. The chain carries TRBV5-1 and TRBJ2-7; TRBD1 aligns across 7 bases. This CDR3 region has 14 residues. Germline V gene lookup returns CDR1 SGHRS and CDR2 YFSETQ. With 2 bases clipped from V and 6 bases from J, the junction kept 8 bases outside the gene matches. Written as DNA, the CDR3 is TGCGCCAGCAGCTTAGGACAGGCCAGCGGCGAGCAGTACTTC. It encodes CASSLGQASGEQYF.

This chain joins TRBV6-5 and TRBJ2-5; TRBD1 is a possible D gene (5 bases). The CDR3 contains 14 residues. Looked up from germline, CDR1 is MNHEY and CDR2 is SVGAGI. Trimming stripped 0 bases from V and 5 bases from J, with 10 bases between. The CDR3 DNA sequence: TGTGCCAGCAGTTACTCTGGGGCCGGGGAGACCCAGTACTTC. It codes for CASSYSGAGETQYF.

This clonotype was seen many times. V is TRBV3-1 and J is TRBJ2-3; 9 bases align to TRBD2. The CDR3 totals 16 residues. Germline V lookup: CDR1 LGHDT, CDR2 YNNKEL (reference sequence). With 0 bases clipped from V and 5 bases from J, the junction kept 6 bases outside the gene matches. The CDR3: CASSQEGGRAEDTQYF. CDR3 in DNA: TGTGCCAGCAGCCAAGAGGGCGGGAGGGCCGAAGATACGCAGTATTTT.

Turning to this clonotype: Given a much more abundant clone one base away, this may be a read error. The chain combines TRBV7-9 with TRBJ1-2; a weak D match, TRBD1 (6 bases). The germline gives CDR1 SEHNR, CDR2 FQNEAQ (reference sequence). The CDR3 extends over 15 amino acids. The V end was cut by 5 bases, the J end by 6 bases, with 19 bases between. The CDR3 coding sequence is TGTGCCAGCAGCCTTTCCCCGGGGGCGCGGGATGGCTACACCTTC. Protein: CASSLSPGARDGYTF.

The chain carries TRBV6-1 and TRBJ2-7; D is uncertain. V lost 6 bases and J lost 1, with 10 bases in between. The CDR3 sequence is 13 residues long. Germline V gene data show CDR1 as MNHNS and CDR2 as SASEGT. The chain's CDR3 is CASRTGPSYEQYF. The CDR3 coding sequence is TGTGCCAGCAGAACCGGGCCATCCTACGAGCAGTACTTC.

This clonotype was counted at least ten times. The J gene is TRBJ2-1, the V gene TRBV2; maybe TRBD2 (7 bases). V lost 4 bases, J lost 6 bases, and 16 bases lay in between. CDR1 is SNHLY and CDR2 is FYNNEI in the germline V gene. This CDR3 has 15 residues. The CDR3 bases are TGTGCCAGCAGTGGCCGGGGGGCGGGGTTCAATGAGCAGTTCTTC. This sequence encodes CASSGRGAGFNEQFF.

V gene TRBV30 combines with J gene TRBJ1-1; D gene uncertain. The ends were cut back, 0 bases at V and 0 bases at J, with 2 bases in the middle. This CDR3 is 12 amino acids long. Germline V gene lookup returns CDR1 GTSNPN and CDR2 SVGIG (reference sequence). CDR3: CAWSVMNTEAFF. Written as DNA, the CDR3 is TGTGCCTGGAGTGTCATGAACACTGAAGCTTTCTTT.

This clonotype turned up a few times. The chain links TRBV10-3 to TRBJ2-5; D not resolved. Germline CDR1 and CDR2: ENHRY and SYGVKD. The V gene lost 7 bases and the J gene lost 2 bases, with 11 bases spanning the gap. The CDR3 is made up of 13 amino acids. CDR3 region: CAINMGFQETQYF. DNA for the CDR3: TGTGCCATCAATATGGGTTTTCAAGAGACCCAGTACTTC.

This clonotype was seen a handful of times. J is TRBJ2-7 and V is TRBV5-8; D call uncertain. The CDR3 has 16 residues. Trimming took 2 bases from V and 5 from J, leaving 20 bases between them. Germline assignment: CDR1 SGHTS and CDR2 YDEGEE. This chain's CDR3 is CASSFGNSGQVNEQYF. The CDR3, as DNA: TGTGCCAGCAGCTTCGGTAATTCGGGCCAAGTAAACGAGCAGTACTTC.

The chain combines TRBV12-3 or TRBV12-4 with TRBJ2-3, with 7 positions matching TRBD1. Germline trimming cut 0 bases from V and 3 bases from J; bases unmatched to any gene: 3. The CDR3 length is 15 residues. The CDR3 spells CASSLAPQGTDTQYF. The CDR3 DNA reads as TGTGCCAGCAGTTTAGCACCACAGGGGACAGATACGCAGTATTTT.

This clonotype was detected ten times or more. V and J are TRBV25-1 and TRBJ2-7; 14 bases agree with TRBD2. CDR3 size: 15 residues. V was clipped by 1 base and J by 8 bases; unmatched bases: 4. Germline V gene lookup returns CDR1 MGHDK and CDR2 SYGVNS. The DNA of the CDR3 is TGTGCCAGCAGTGAATTTGGGACTAGCGGGAGACAGCAGTACTTC. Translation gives CASSEFGTSGRQQYF.

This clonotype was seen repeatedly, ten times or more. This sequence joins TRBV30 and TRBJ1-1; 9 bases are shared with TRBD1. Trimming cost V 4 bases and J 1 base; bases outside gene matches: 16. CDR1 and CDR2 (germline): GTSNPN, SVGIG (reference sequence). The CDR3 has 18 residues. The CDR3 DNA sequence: TGTGCCTGGACCCCGGGACAGGGCGTGAGTATACGGAACACTGAAGCTTTCTTT. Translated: CAWTPGQGVSIRNTEAFF. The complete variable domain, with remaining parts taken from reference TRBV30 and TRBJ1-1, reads SQTIHQWPATLVQPVGSPLSLECTVEGTSNPNLYWYRQAAGRGLQLLFYSVGIGQISSEVPQNLSASRPQDRQFILSSKKLLLSDSGFYLCAWTPGQGVSIRNTEAFFGQGTRLTVV.

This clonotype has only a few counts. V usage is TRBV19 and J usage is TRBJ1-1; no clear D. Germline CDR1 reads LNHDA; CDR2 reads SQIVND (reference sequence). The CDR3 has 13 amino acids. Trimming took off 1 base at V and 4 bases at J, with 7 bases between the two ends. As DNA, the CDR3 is TGTGCCAGTAGTATAGGAGTAGGCACTGAAGCTTTCTTT. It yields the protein CASSIGVGTEAFF.

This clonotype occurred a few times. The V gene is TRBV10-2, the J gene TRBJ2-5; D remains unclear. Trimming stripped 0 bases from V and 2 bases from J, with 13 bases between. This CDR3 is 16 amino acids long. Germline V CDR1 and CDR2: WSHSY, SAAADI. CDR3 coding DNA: TGCGCCAGCAGTGAGTCGTGGGCAATAAGGCAAGAGACCCAGTACTTC. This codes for CASSESWAIRQETQYF.

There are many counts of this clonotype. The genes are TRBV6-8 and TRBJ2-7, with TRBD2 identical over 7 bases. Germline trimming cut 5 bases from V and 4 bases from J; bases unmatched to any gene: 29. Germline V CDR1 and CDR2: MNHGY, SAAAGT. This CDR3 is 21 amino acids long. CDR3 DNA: TGTGCCAGCAGTCAAGGGGAGGGGTCCAGACACCCAACCGCTGGGCTTTACGAGCAGTACTTC. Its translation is CASSQGEGSRHPTAGLYEQYF.

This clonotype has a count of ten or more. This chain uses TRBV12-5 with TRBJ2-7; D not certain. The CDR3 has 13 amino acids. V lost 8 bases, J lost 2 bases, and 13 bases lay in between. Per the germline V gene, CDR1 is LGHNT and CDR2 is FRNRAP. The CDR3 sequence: CASKYREAYEQYF. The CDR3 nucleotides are TGTGCTAGTAAGTATAGGGAAGCCTACGAGCAGTACTTC.

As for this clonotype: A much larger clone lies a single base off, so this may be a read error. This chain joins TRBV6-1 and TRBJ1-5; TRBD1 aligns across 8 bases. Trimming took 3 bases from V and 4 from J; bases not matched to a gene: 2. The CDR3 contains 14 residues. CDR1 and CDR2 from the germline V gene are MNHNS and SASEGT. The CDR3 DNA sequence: TGTGCCAGCAGTGAGTGGACAGGGAATCAGCCCCAGCATTTT. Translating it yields CASSEWTGNQPQHF.

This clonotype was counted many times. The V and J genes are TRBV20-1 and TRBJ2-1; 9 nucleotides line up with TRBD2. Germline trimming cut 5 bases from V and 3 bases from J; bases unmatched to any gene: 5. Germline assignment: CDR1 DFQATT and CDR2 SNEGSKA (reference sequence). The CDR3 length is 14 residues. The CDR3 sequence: CSADSGRYYNEQFF. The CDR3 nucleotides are TGCAGTGCTGATAGCGGGAGATACTACAATGAGCAGTTCTTC.

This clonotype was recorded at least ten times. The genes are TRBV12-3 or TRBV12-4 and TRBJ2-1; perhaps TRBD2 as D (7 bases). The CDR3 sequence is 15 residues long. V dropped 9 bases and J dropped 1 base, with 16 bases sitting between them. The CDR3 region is CASLGGGISYNEQFF. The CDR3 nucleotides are TGTGCCAGTTTGGGGGGGGGCATATCCTACAATGAGCAGTTCTTC.

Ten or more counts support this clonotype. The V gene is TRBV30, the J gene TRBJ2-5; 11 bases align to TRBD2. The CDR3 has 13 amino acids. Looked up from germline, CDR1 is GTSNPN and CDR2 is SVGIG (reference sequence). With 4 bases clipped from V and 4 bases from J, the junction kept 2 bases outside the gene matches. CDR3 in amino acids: CAWNLAGGETQYF. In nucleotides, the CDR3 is TGTGCCTGGAATCTAGCGGGGGGAGAGACCCAGTACTTC.

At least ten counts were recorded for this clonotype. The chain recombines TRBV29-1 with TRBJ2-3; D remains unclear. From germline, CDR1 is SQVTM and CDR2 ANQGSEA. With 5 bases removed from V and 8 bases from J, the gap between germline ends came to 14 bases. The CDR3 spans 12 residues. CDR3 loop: CSVPLGLTTQYF. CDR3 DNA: TGCAGCGTTCCCTTGGGTCTAACTACGCAGTATTTT.

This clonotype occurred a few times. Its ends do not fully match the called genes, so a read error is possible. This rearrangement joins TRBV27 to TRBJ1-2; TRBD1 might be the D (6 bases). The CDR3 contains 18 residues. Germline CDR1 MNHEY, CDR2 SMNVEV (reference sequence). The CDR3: CASSFSVGDIRGGYGCTF. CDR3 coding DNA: TGTGCCAGCAGTTTTTCGGTAGGGGACATTAGGGGTGGCTATGGCTGCACCTTC.

CDR3 region: CASSLASGRAGNEQFF. CDR3 nucleotide sequence: TGTGCCAGCAGTCTAGCTAGCGGGAGGGCCGGGAATGAGCAGTTCTTC. The J gene is TRBJ2-1, the V gene TRBV27; 12 bases map to TRBD2. This CDR3 has 16 amino acids. Germline-derived CDR1 and CDR2 are MNHEY and SMNVEV (reference sequence). V gave up 5 bases and J gave up 7 bases; unmatched junction bases: 9.

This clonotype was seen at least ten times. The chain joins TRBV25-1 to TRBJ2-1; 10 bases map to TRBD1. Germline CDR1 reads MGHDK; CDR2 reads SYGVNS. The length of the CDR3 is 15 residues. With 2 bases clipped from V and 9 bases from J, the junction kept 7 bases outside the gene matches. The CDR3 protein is CASSEPGQGRGEQFF. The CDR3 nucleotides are TGTGCCAGCAGTGAACCGGGACAGGGGAGAGGTGAGCAGTTCTTC.

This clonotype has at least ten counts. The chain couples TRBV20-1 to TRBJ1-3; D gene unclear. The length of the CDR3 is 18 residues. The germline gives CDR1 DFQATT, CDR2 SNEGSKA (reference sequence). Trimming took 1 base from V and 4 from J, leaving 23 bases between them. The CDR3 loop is CSARGISAGEGLGNTIYF. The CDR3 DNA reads TGCAGTGCTAGAGGAATCTCGGCCGGAGAAGGGCTCGGAAACACCATATATTTT.

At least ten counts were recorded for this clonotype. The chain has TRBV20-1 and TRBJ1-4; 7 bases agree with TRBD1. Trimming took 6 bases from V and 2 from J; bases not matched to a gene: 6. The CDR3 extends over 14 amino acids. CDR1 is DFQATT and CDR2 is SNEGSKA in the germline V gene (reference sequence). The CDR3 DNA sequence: TGCAGTGCACCTGACAGGGACACTAATGAAAAACTGTTTTTT. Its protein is CSAPDRDTNEKLFF.

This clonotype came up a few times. This CDR3 is CASSLGAGGDSPLHF. The CDR3 DNA sequence: TGCGCCAGCAGCTTGGGGGCGGGGGGGGATTCACCCCTCCACTTT. This chain joins TRBV5-1 and TRBJ1-6, with D possibly TRBD1 on 5 matching bases. The germline CDR1 and CDR2 sequences are SGHRS and YFSETQ. The CDR3 runs to 15 residues. V dropped 0 bases and J dropped 8 bases, with 12 bases sitting between them.

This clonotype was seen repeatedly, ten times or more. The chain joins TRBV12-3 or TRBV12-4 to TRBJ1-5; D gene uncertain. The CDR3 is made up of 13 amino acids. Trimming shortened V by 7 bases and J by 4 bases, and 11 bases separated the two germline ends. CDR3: CASKRTENQPQHF. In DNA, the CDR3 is TGTGCCAGCAAAAGGACCGAGAATCAGCCCCAGCATTTT.